This TCR beta chain was captured by sequencing in a study of vaccination effects on CD4 cells after COVID-19 (dated 2022 in TCRdb). About the study as a whole: Across the study, the median time from the second dose to post-vaccine sampling was 72 days (range 14 to 241). The study compared SARS-CoV-2 spike-specific CD4+ TCR repertoires before and after mRNA vaccination in COVID-19 convalescent patients and infection-naive vaccine recipients. A total of 10 COVID-19 convalescent patients and several SARS-CoV-2-naive healthy vaccine recipients were included in the full study. In the study, cultures from other donors were sequenced using the Oncomine TCR Beta short-read assay on an Illumina iSeq 100. Summary of the overall study and its limitations: In healthy vaccine recipients, vaccine-induced clones were almost all SARS-CoV-2 mono-reactive, with only 1 of 255 cross-reactive with common cold coronaviruses. Both infection-induced and vaccine-induced clones contracted markedly at late post-vaccination timepoints, which is consistent with waning T cell responses. The study was limited by a small number of convalescent patients and lacked early post-infection timepoints.

In the ViraFEST assay, PBMC were stimulated with viral peptide pools, and antigen-specific CD4+ T cell clonotypes were then identified by expansion using TCR sequencing. After roughly 11 days of culture, CD4+ T cells were isolated with the EasySep CD4+ T cell isolation kit. Each participant got two doses of an mRNA SARS-CoV-2 vaccine, either BNT162b2 or mRNA-1273. The absence of prior SARS-CoV-2 infection in healthy vaccine recipients was confirmed by negative nucleocapsid antibodies before and after vaccination. Two million PBMC per well were cultured in IMDM with around 5% human AB serum, around 9.1 IU/ml IL-2 and gentamicin, plus 10 ug/ml peptides. Half of the culture medium was replaced with fresh IL-2-containing medium on days 3 and 7. Unless noted otherwise, every peptide stimulation condition was grown in triplicate wells. Using Ficoll-Paque Plus gradient centrifugation, PBMC were separated from whole blood and then either used fresh or cryopreserved at -140C. The spike proteins of SARS-CoV-2 and of the common cold coronaviruses HCoV-NL63, HCoV-OC43 and HCoV-229E were spanned by overlapping peptide pools. The QIAamp micro DNA kit was used to extract genomic DNA from the cultured CD4+ T cells.

CDR1 WSHSY and CDR2 SAAADI are derived from the germline V gene. The CDR3 numbers 14 residues from cysteine through phenylalanine. The sequence is cut down to CDR3 DNA, 42 bases in frame from base 1. The V end loses 3 bases and the J end loses 3 bases, and a stretch of 11 bases separates them. Library preparation employed the immunoSEQ multiplex PCR assay. TCR beta CDR3 sequencing was performed on DNA from the cultured, isolated CD4+ T cells. The original pipeline was this. Non-productive TCR sequences were removed, reads were trimmed to the CDR3 region, and CDR3s of at least 7 amino acids were retained. Antigen-specific clonotypes were identified with the MANAFEST web app by comparing expansion in peptide wells against reference cultures. To be called positive, a clone needed expansion at FDR<0.05 compared with the reference and with all other wells, an odds ratio greater than 5, and a frequency greater than 0.1% in two replicate wells. A clonotype was called cross-reactive if it was significantly expanded both in SARS-CoV-2 spike wells and in at least one common cold coronavirus spike condition. Levenshtein distance calculated with the stringdist R package was used to assess CDR3 similarity, and unrooted trees were constructed with ape in R 3.6.1. As stored in TCRdb, this immuneACCESS dataset retains in-frame rearrangements with V and J assigned. A fraction of the clones does not appear; measured against another copy, unresolved V genes explain less than half of the discrepancy, and the remainder lacks a known reason. V, J and clone size were drawn from that table, and D and trimming were deduced from the DNA. The sample table holds about 46,000 clones, of which 65% to 75% were seen once. The ten largest clones add up to less than 15% of the sample.

Worth noting for this clone: It lacks a known antigen. The sample holds no much larger clone one base away, and base qualities are not on file.

The starting material was CD4+ T cells from PBMCs cultured with HCoV-OC43 spike peptides, obtained after COVID-19 vaccination. The label giving this sample's cell subset or site can be read as: HCoV-OC43 spike overlapping peptide pool stimulation. The chain was built from TRBV10-2 and TRBJ1-1; no D gene call is confident. The source of this sequence is a human donor who received a COVID-19 vaccine. The nucleotide sequence reads as follows: TGCGCCAGCAGTGATTATCCCGGGGACACTGAAGCTTTCTTT. It is translated as CASSDYPGDTEAFF.